What follows are 18 T cell receptor beta chains derived from one specimen sequenced in a study of Graves' ophthalmopathy and Graves' hyperthyroidism. TCR beta CDR3 amplification used RNA transcripts. After a first-round RT-PCR with HTBI primers, a second-round multiplex PCR was run. TCRdb reprocessed the multiplex PCR reads via MiXCR and lists one record per CDR3 protein. This table has 170,000 or so distinct CDR3 sequences, roughly 37% appearing once. The sample consisted of peripheral blood. These receptors all come from a woman between 40 and 50 years old with Graves' ophthalmopathy.

This clonotype was seen once. This sequence joins TRBV6-5 and TRBJ2-5; the D gene is possibly TRBD2 (6 bases). The CDR3 runs to 13 residues. Germline CDR1 MNHEY, CDR2 SVGAGI. V shed 0 bases and J shed 7 bases, with 9 bases lying between them. The CDR3 bases are TGTGCCAGCAGTTACTCGGGGCGGGGGACCCAGTACTTC. Residues: CASSYSGRGTQYF.

This clonotype was seen at least ten times. V gene TRBV12-3 or TRBV12-4 combines with J gene TRBJ1-5; unclear D gene. There are 14 residues in the CDR3. V was trimmed by 3 bases and J by 2 bases, leaving 8 bases between them. The CDR3 is CASSLVTGNQPQHF. The DNA for the CDR3 is TGTGCCAGCAGTTTGGTGACGGGCAATCAGCCCCAGCATTTT.

This clonotype has just one count. The rearrangement joins TRBV30 to TRBJ2-7; D is possibly TRBD1 or TRBD2 (5 bases each). There are 13 residues in the CDR3. CDR1 and CDR2 from the germline V gene are GTSNPN and SVGIG (reference sequence). Trimming removed 0 bases from V and 7 bases from J, with 13 bases in between. The DNA of the CDR3 is TGTGCCTGGAGTGTTCCGGGACCTCATGAGCAGTACTTC. Amino acid sequence: CAWSVPGPHEQYF.

This clonotype has only one observation. V usage is TRBV6-1 and J usage is TRBJ1-5; 11 nucleotides line up with TRBD1. The CDR3 has 12 amino acids. J gave up 12 bases and V 3 bases, and 1 base lay outside the gene matches. Germline lookup yields CDR1 MNHNS and CDR2 SASEGT. CDR3 DNA sequence: TGTGCCAGCAGTGAGGGGACAGGGGGCCAGCATTTT. It is translated as CASSEGTGGQHF.

This clonotype was picked up many times. V and J are TRBV6-5 and TRBJ1-2; 7 positions agree with TRBD1. The CDR3 runs to 15 residues. V gave up 7 bases and J gave up 4 bases; unmatched junction bases: 12. CDR1 and CDR2 from the germline V gene are MNHEY and SVGAGI. The CDR3 region has the DNA TGTGCCAGCATAATTGGAGGGGGCGGGAGCTATGGCTACACCTTC. Protein sequence: CASIIGGGGSYGYTF.

A few counts support this clonotype. One end of the junction does not line up with germline, which may come from a read error. The CDR3 loop is CASSQAGGSTNSPLHF. The CDR3 nucleotides read TGCGCCAGCAGCCAAGCAGGGGGTAGTACTAATTCACCCCTCCACTTT. The chain recombines TRBV11-2 with TRBJ1-6, with TRBD1 matching 7 bases. The CDR3 consists of 16 residues. CDR1 is SGHAT and CDR2 is FQNNGV in the germline V gene.

The sample holds many counts of this clonotype. The genes are TRBV12-3 or TRBV12-4 and TRBJ2-7, with TRBD1 matching 7 bases. After removal of 6 bases from V and 0 bases from J, the junction contained 5 bases not matched to a gene. CDR3 size: 14 residues. The DNA for the CDR3 is TGTGCCAGCAGACTCAGGGGGAACTCCTACGAGCAGTACTTC. Amino acid sequence: CASRLRGNSYEQYF.

This clonotype occurred many times. V gene TRBV5-1 combines with J gene TRBJ1-1, with D uncertain. The CDR3 extends over 12 amino acids. Trimming pared 6 bases from V and 1 base from J, leaving 7 bases between. The V gene's germline CDR1 is SGHRS and CDR2 YFSETQ. The CDR3 sequence: CASTAGNTEAFF. DNA for the CDR3: TGCGCCAGCACTGCGGGGAACACTGAAGCTTTCTTT. Supplemented by reference TRBV5-1 and TRBJ1-1, the full variable domain reads KAGVTQTPRYLIKTRGQQVTLSCSPISGHRSVSWYQQTPGQGLQFLFEYFSETQRNKGNFPGRFSGRQFSNSRSEMNVSTLELGDSALYLCASTAGNTEAFFGQGTRLTVV.

The sample holds many counts of this clonotype. The CDR3 DNA is TGTGCCTGGAACCCCGGACAGGGTTCGGGCTACACCTTC. It specifies CAWNPGQGSGYTF. The chain is built from TRBV30 and TRBJ1-2; 8 nucleotides match TRBD1. V shed 4 bases and J 8 bases; nucleotides not matched to a gene: 9. From germline, CDR1 is GTSNPN and CDR2 SVGIG (reference sequence). The length of the CDR3 is 13 residues.

The V call is TRBV12-3 or TRBV12-4, the J call TRBJ2-7; D is ambiguous. V gave up 3 bases and J gave up 5 bases, with 11 bases separating them. This CDR3 has 13 residues. The CDR3 nucleotides read TGTGCCAGCAGTTTGTCTGACTCTCACGAGCAGTACTTC. As protein: CASSLSDSHEQYF.

This clonotype appeared many times. J is TRBJ1-1 and V is TRBV10-3; D gene ambiguous. The V gene lost 4 bases and the J gene lost 4 bases, with 13 bases spanning the gap. From germline, CDR1 is ENHRY and CDR2 SYGVKD. The CDR3 is 14 residues long. CDR3 loop: CAISGAGKSTEAFF. In DNA form, the CDR3 reads TGTGCCATCAGTGGGGCAGGCAAGAGCACTGAAGCTTTCTTT.

This clonotype was detected only a few times. This sequence joins TRBV20-1 and TRBJ2-5; possibly TRBD2 for D (6 bases). CDR1 is DFQATT and CDR2 is SNEGSKA in the germline V gene (reference sequence). V was cut by 5 bases and J by 1 base, with 14 bases left in between. The CDR3 runs to 14 residues. Here the CDR3 DNA reads TGCAGTGCTCCAAGGGGAGGCTCCCAAGAGACCCAGTACTTC. It translates to CSAPRGGSQETQYF.

This sequence joins TRBV19 and TRBJ1-5; TRBD1 might be the D (6 bases). CDR1 is LNHDA, CDR2 SQIVND, per germline (reference sequence). CDR3 length equals 14 residues. The V gene lost 1 base and the J gene lost 6 bases, with 10 bases spanning the gap. CDR3 loop: CASSIVGGRQPQHF. CDR3 nucleotide sequence: TGTGCCAGTAGTATAGTAGGGGGTCGTCAGCCCCAGCATTTT.

The chain is built from TRBV12-3 or TRBV12-4 and TRBJ2-7; D is perhaps TRBD1 (5 bases). The CDR3 consists of 12 residues. Trimming removed 7 bases from V and 5 bases from J, with 12 bases in between. As DNA, the CDR3 is TGTGCCAGCACCCTAGGGGTCCACGAGCAGTACTTC. As protein: CASTLGVHEQYF.

This clonotype has a handful of counts. A much larger clone lies one base from this, so it may be a read error. This chain uses TRBV30 with TRBJ1-1; D remains unclear. The CDR3 loop spans 13 amino acids. V lost 3 bases and J 6 bases, leaving 14 bases between the germline ends. Germline V CDR1 and CDR2: GTSNPN, SVGIG (reference sequence). The CDR3 reads CAWRMPFEPEAFF. The CDR3 DNA reads TGTGCCTGGAGGATGCCCTTCGAGCCTGAAGCTTTCTTT. Based on the CDR3 plus reference TRBV30 and TRBJ1-1, the full variable domain is SQTIHQWPATLVQPVGSPLSLECTVEGTSNPNLYWYRQAAGRGLQLLFYSVGIGQISSEVPQNLSASRPQDRQFILSSKKLLLSDSGFYLCAWRMPFEPEAFFGQGTRLTVV.

This clonotype was seen ten or more times. The rearrangement joins TRBV14 to TRBJ2-7; no reliable D call. Germline CDR1 is SGHDN and CDR2 is FVKESK. Trimming shortened V by 0 bases and J by 7 bases, and 7 bases separated the two germline ends. The CDR3 is made up of 12 amino acids. CDR3 region: CASSQEGGEQYF. The CDR3 nucleotides read TGTGCCAGCAGCCAAGAAGGTGGAGAGCAGTACTTC.

The rearrangement links TRBV12-3 or TRBV12-4 to TRBJ1-1, with 9 bases lining up with TRBD1. J lost 5 bases, V lost 6 bases, and 4 bases had no gene match. The CDR3 contains 13 residues. The CDR3: CASSTGGRTEAFF. In DNA, the CDR3 is TGTGCCAGCAGCACAGGGGGCAGGACTGAAGCTTTCTTT.

This clonotype came up once. The genes are TRBV19 and TRBJ2-7, with TRBD1 matching over 7 bases. Germline V gives CDR1 LNHDA, CDR2 SQIVND (reference sequence). With V trimmed by 5 bases and J by 2 bases, 9 bases remained unmatched. There are 15 residues in the CDR3. CDR3 sequence reads: CASSATGAAAYEQYF. The DNA of the CDR3 is TGTGCCAGTAGTGCCACAGGGGCGGCAGCCTACGAGCAGTACTTC. Drawing the rest from reference TRBV19 and TRBJ2-7, the complete variable domain is DGGITQSPKYLFRKEGQNVTLSCEQNLNHDAMYWYRQDPGQGLRLIYYSQIVNDFQKGDIAEGYSVSREKKESFPLTVTSAQKNPTAFYLCASSATGAAAYEQYFGPGTRLTVT.